These 10 T cell receptor beta chains came from one sample sequenced in a study of breast tumors, draining lymph nodes, adjacent tissues. TCRdb analysed the multiplex PCR reads with MiXCR anew, one entry per CDR3 protein. This table has about 120,000 distinct CDR3 sequences, less than 20% appearing once. Axillary draining lymph nodes of breast cancer patients supplied the node samples. Sequences were obtained from axillary lymph node tissue. Receptors originate from a female donor with breast cancer. Some clones in this sample may be carry-over from other donors' samples.

This clonotype was seen many times. V usage is TRBV20-1 and J usage is TRBJ2-1; 16 bases map to TRBD2. This CDR3 has 16 residues. Trimming at V came to 6 bases and at J to 7 bases, leaving 9 bases not matched to a gene. Germline CDR1 and CDR2: DFQATT and SNEGSKA (reference sequence). In nucleotides, the CDR3 is TGCAGTGCCAACTCTCCGGGACTAGCGGGAGGGAATGAGCAGTTCTTC. Amino acids: CSANSPGLAGGNEQFF.

There are many counts of this clonotype. The rearrangement joins TRBV24-1 to TRBJ1-4; possible D gene TRBD1, 5 bases. The V end lost 12 bases, the J end lost 4 bases, and 14 bases lay between the germline ends. Per germline, CDR1 KGHDR and CDR2 SFDVKD. The CDR3 has 13 amino acids. CDR3 loop: CADDPQGNEKLFF. Here the CDR3 DNA reads TGTGCCGACGACCCGCAGGGTAATGAAAAACTGTTTTTT.

The table lists this clonotype with many counts. The chain combines TRBV15 with TRBJ2-1; 9 bases are a match to TRBD2. The V and J ends lost 0 bases and 7 bases, in that order; junction bases with no gene match: 10. This CDR3 contains 17 residues. The germline V gene encodes CDR1 LNHNV and CDR2 YYDKDF (reference sequence). As DNA, the CDR3 is TGTGCCACCAGCAGAGATTTCGGGCCTAGCGGGGATAATGAGCAGTTCTTC. It encodes CATSRDFGPSGDNEQFF.

This clonotype was found many times. The V gene is TRBV2, the J gene TRBJ2-7, with 8 bases fitting TRBD1. This CDR3 spans 13 amino acids. The germline V gene has CDR1 SNHLY and CDR2 FYNNEI. V dropped 4 bases and J dropped 3; count of bases not matched to a gene: 2. In DNA form, the CDR3 reads TGTGCCAGCAGTGCCGGGACAGGCTACGAGCAGTACTTC. Translation: CASSAGTGYEQYF.

Concerning this clonotype: A single base separates this from a much larger clone, so it may be a read error. The gene calls are TRBV5-1 and TRBJ2-7; 10 bases are shared with TRBD2. The CDR3 spans 14 residues. Per the germline V gene, CDR1 is SGHRS and CDR2 is YFSETQ. The CDR3 is CASSWTSGTYERYF. CDR3 DNA: TGCGCCAGCAGCTGGACTAGCGGAACCTACGAGCGGTACTTC. The entire variable domain, with the rest obtained from reference TRBV5-1 and TRBJ2-7, is as follows: KAGVTQTPRYLIKTRGQQVTLSCSPISGHRSVSWYQQTPGQGLQFLFEYFSETQRNKGNFPGRFSGRQFSNSRSEMNVSTLELGDSALYLCASSWTSGTYERYFGPGTRLTVT.

In this sample, this clonotype turned up many times. J is TRBJ1-4 and V is TRBV10-3, with D possibly matching TRBD1 (5 bases). The CDR3 has 14 amino acids. Germline CDR1 ENHRY, CDR2 SYGVKD. V gave up 2 bases and J gave up 8 bases, with 12 bases separating them. The CDR3: CAISEAGRDEKLFF. The CDR3 DNA follows: TGTGCCATCAGTGAGGCGGGACGGGACGAAAAACTGTTTTTT.

This clonotype was observed many times. J is TRBJ1-5 and V is TRBV2, with TRBD1 matching over 8 bases. After removal of 4 bases from V and 0 bases from J, the junction contained 11 bases not matched to a gene. Per germline, CDR1 SNHLY and CDR2 FYNNEI. The CDR3 length is 18 residues. This chain's CDR3 is CASSGPQGVVTSNQPQHF. CDR3 DNA sequence: TGTGCCAGCAGTGGGCCACAGGGGGTAGTAACTAGCAATCAGCCCCAGCATTTT.

This clonotype has at least ten counts. The chain employs TRBV14 and TRBJ2-7; 7 nucleotides agree with TRBD2. V trimming: 4 bases; J trimming: 3 bases; junction bases outside the gene matches: 9. From germline, CDR1 is SGHDN and CDR2 FVKESK. The CDR3 totals 15 residues. The CDR3 is CASSRSSGLLYEQYF. CDR3 nucleotide sequence: TGTGCCAGCAGCCGCTCTAGCGGTCTACTCTACGAGCAGTACTTC.

Of note for this clonotype: Possible read error: a much larger clone is one base away. V and J are TRBV3-1 and TRBJ2-7; D is unclear. The CDR3 extends over 12 amino acids. Germline V lookup: CDR1 LGHDT, CDR2 YNNKEL (reference sequence). CDR3 bases: TGTGCCAGCAGCCGAGATACCTACGGGCAGTACTTC. Encoded protein: CASSRDTYGQYF.

This clonotype was detected many times. The chain links TRBV5-1 to TRBJ2-5; TRBD1 matches 10 bases. The germline V gene encodes CDR1 SGHRS and CDR2 YFSETQ. V trimming: 0 bases; J trimming: 4 bases; junction bases outside the gene matches: 9. The CDR3 has 17 amino acids. This CDR3 is CASSLGSGQGKRETQYF. As DNA, the CDR3 is TGCGCCAGCAGCTTGGGGTCGGGACAGGGGAAAAGAGAGACCCAGTACTTC.